This T cell receptor beta chain was sequenced during a study of blood T cell repertoires in COVID-19. Study at large: The United States, Italy and Spain provided the acute and convalescent COVID-19 samples. Sources were T cells, B-cell-depleted T cells, or PBMCs; the material itself was cDNA or gDNA.

V lost 0 bases and J 1 base, leaving 12 bases between the germline ends. In germline, CDR1 is LNHNV, CDR2 YYDKDF (reference sequence). CDR3 size: 16 residues. Original handling: Counts of nucleated cells, estimated from reference gene primer amplification, were obtained. Here immunoSEQ multiplex PCR was the method, and the copy in TCRdb shows in-frame clones only, minus some. That table furnishes V, J and clone size, whereas the DNA furnished D and trimming. This sample has some 250,000 clones, with more than 75% found just once. Sample: peripheral blood. The V and J genes are TRBV15 and TRBJ1-1; D may be TRBD1 (6 bases). This clonotype originated in a woman in her thirties or forties who had recovered from COVID-19. The CDR3 DNA reads TGTGCCACCAGCAGAGACTGGGGACACCCGAACACTGAAGCTTTCTTT. It encodes CATSRDWGHPNTEAFF.